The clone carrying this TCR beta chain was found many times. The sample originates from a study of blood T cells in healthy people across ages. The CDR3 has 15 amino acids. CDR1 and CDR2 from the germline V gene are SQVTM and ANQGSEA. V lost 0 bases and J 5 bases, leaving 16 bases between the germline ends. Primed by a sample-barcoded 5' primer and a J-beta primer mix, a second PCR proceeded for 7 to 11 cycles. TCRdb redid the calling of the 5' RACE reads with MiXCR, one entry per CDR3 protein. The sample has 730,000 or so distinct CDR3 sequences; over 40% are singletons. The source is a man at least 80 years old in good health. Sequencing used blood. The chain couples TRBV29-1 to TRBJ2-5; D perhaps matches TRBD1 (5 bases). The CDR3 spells CSVEDIPTVRETQYF. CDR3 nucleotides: TGCAGCGTTGAAGATATCCCGACAGTTAGGGAGACCCAGTACTTC.